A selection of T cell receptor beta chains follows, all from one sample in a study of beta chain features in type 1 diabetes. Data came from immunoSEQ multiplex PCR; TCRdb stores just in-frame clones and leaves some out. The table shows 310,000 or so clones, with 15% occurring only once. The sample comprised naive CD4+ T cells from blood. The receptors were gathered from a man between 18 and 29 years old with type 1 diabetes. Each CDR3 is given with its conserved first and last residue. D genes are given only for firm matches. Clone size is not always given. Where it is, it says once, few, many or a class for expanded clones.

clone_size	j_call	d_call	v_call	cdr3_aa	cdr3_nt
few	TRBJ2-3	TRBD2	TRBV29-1	CSGMGLAGRTQYF	TGCAGCGGGATGGGACTAGCGGGACGGACGCAGTATTTT
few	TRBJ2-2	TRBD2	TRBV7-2	CASSPRASGGTNTGELFF	TGTGCCAGCAGCCCGCGTGCTAGCGGGGGAACGAACACCGGGGAGCTGTTTTTT
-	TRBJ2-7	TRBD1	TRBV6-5	CASSSPGTGGGEQYF	TGTGCCAGCAGTTCCCCCGGGACAGGGGGTGGCGAGCAGTACTTC
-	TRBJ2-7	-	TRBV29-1	CSVAGTVSYEQYF	TGCAGCGTTGCAGGAACAGTGTCCTACGAGCAGTACTTC
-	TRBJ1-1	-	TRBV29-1	CSVQGYTEAFF	TGCAGCGTTCAGGGGTACACTGAAGCTTTCTTT
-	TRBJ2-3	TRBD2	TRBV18	CASSPQRDQTGTQYF	TGTGCCAGCTCACCCCAGCGGGACCAAACGGGTACGCAGTATTTT
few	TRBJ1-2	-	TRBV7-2	CASSLDRRGGYTF	TGTGCCAGCAGCTTAGATCGGAGGGGTGGCTACACCTTC
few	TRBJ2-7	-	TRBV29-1	CSVWEDRYEQYF	TGCAGCGTATGGGAGGACCGCTACGAGCAGTACTTC
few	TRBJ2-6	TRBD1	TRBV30	CAWTRTGNSGANVLTF	TGTGCCTGGACAAGGACAGGGAACTCTGGGGCCAACGTCCTGACTTTC
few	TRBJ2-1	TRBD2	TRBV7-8	CASSPPRTSGSNEQFF	TGTGCCAGCAGCCCACCCCGGACTAGCGGCTCCAATGAGCAGTTCTTC
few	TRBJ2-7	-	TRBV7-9	CASSLVSGRIYEQYF	TGTGCCAGCAGCTTGGTTTCAGGGAGGATCTACGAGCAGTACTTC
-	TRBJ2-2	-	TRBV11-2	CASSLAGSNTGELFF	TGTGCCAGCAGCTTAGCGGGGTCGAACACCGGGGAGCTGTTTTTT
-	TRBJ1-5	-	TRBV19	CASSVQGYSNQPQHF	TGTGCCAGTAGCGTACAGGGTTATAGCAATCAGCCCCAGCATTTT
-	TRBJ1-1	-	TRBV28	CASSFWPDEAFF	TGTGCCAGCAGTTTTTGGCCAGATGAAGCTTTCTTT
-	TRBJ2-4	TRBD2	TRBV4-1	CASSQGGLAGRVGNIQYF	TGCGCCAGCAGCCAAGGCGGACTAGCGGGACGGGTCGGGAACATTCAGTACTTC
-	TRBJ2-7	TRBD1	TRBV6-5	CASSYHRGSSYEQYF	TGTGCCAGCAGTTACCACAGGGGGAGCTCCTACGAGCAGTACTTC
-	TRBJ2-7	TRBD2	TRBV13	CASSRAGTSDEQYF	TGTGCCAGCAGCCGTGCCGGGACTAGCGACGAGCAGTACTTC
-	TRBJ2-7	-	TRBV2	CASVGSLTYEQYF	TGTGCCAGCGTGGGCAGTCTTACTTACGAGCAGTACTTC
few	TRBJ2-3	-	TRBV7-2	CASRVPGGTDTQYF	TGTGCCAGCAGAGTGCCGGGGGGCACAGATACGCAGTATTTT
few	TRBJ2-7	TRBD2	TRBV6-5	CASSPGGGREQYF	TGTGCCAGCAGCCCCGGGGGGGGTCGGGAGCAGTACTTC
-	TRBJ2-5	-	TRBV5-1	CASSFGGQYQETQYF	TGCGCCAGCAGCTTTGGGGGCCAGTACCAAGAGACCCAGTACTTC
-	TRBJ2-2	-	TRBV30	CAWSPRLNTGELFF	TGTGCCTGGAGTCCGCGCCTGAACACCGGGGAGCTGTTTTTT
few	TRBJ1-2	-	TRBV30	CAWRAPGVSYGYTF	TGTGCCTGGAGAGCGCCCGGGGTATCCTATGGCTACACCTTC
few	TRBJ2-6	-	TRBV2	CASTRSGANVLTF	TGTGCCAGCACACGGTCTGGGGCCAACGTCCTGACTTTC
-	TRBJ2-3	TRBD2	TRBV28	CASSFSTGTSYFPPDTQYF	TGTGCCAGCAGTTTCTCCACCGGGACTAGCTACTTCCCCCCAGATACGCAGTATTTT
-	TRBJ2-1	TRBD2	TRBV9	CASSVGAGASYEQFF	TGTGCCAGCAGCGTAGGTGCGGGAGCTAGCTATGAGCAGTTCTTC
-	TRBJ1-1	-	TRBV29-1	CSVSGVVNTEAFF	TGCAGCGTCTCAGGGGTTGTGAACACTGAAGCTTTCTTT
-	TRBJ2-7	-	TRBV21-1	CASSRAYSYEQYF	TGTGCCAGCAGCAGGGCCTACAGTTACGAGCAGTACTTC
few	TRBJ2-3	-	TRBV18	CASSPTSSVYTDTQYF	TGTGCCAGCTCACCAACCTCCAGCGTCTACACAGATACGCAGTATTTT
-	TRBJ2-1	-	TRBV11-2	CASSLPSSAHEQFF	TGTGCCAGCAGCTTACCATCTAGTGCCCATGAGCAGTTCTTC
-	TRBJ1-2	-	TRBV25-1	CASSEGGTGTNYGYTF	TGTGCCAGCAGTGAGGGCGGTACAGGGACTAACTATGGCTACACCTTC
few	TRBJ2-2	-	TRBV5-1	CASSLSLGELFF	TGCGCCAGCAGCCTCTCCCTCGGGGAGCTGTTTTTT
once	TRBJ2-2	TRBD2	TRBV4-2	CASSQGTSGSLDTGELFF	TGTGCCAGCAGCCAAGGGACTAGCGGGAGTTTGGACACCGGGGAGCTGTTTTTT
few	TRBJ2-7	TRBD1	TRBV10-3	CAISRTGGHEQYF	TGTGCCATCAGCAGGACAGGGGGCCACGAGCAGTACTTC
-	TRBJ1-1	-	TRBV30	CAWSALSMNTEAFF	TGTGCCTGGAGTGCCCTAAGCATGAACACTGAAGCTTTCTTT
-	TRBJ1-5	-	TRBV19	CATRGGQPQHF	TGTGCCACCCGAGGTGGACAGCCCCAGCATTTT
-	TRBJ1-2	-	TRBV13	CASSLTGTYGYTF	TGTGCCAGCAGCCTCACAGGGACCTATGGCTACACCTTC
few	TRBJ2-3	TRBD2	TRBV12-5	CASGLVSSGRAPDTQYF	TGTGCTAGTGGTTTGGTGTCGAGCGGGAGGGCCCCAGATACGCAGTATTTT
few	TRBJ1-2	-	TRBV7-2	CASSLGGSPNYGYTF	TGTGCCAGCAGCTTAGGGGGCAGCCCGAACTATGGCTACACCTTC
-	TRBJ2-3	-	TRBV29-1	CSAVSRVGDTQYF	TGCAGCGCGGTTTCCAGGGTGGGAGATACGCAGTATTTT
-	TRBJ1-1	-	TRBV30	CAWSSWGAKREAFF	TGTGCCTGGAGTTCATGGGGCGCTAAGAGAGAAGCTTTCTTT
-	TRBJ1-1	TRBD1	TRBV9	CASSVVRGRGPEAFF	TGTGCCAGCAGCGTAGTTAGGGGGCGCGGCCCTGAAGCTTTCTTT
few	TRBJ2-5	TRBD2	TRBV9	CASSVGLAKGETQYF	TGTGCCAGCAGCGTAGGACTAGCAAAGGGAGAGACCCAGTACTTC
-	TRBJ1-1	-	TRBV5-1	CASSLDLGVAQQAFF	TGCGCCAGCAGCTTGGATCTGGGAGTTGCTCAACAGGCTTTCTTT